These 30 T cell receptor beta chains came from one sample sequenced in a study of beta chain features in type 1 diabetes. Sequenced material consisted of expressed TCRB transcripts (all of the isolated RNA was reverse transcribed). Using immunoSEQ multiplex PCR, the repertoire was profiled, and TCRdb retains in-frame clones only, with some absent. In the table there are roughly 450,000 clones, 9.5% to 12% of which are singletons. Input material: naive CD4+ T cells from blood. The source of these receptors is a woman younger than 30 in good health.

The chain couples TRBV6-5 to TRBJ2-3; no clear D. The CDR3 consists of 13 residues. The germline V and J ends were trimmed by 2 bases and 4 bases, with 7 bases remaining between them. Looked up from germline, CDR1 is MNHEY and CDR2 is SVGAGI. The CDR3 here is CASSYAGADTQYF. The DNA for the CDR3 is TGTGCCAGCAGTTACGCTGGGGCAGATACGCAGTATTTT.

This clone was observed a few times. V usage is TRBV2 and J usage is TRBJ1-5; D is possibly TRBD1 (6 bases). CDR1 is SNHLY, CDR2 FYNNEI, per germline. There are 13 residues in the CDR3. V gave up 7 bases and J gave up 2 bases, with 9 bases separating them. The CDR3 DNA follows: TGTGCCAGCAACAGGGTGCGCAATCAGCCCCAGCATTTT. This gives the protein CASNRVRNQPQHF.

This clone has a handful of counts. The chain uses TRBV21-1 and TRBJ2-5; TRBD1 is the table's D call, not checked against the DNA. TRBV21-1 is listed as a pseudogene. The CDR3 totals 17 residues. The chain's CDR3 is CASNEILGQDGQETQYF. CDR3 sequence (DNA): TGTGCCAGCAACGAAATACTCGGACAGGATGGCCAAGAGACCCAGTACTTC.

The chain has TRBV7-2 and TRBJ2-5, with TRBD1 as a possible D gene (6 bases). CDR3 size: 12 residues. Germline V gene lookup returns CDR1 SGHTA and CDR2 FQGNSA. Trimming pared 5 bases from V and 10 bases from J, leaving 14 bases between. In DNA form, the CDR3 reads TGTGCCAGCAGCCGACAGGCGGAGGACCAGTACTTC. It translates to CASSRQAEDQYF.

The rearrangement uses TRBV18 and TRBJ2-3; D not resolved. Looked up from germline, CDR1 is KGHSH and CDR2 is LQKENI. The CDR3 has 14 residues. The V end lost 2 bases, the J end lost 1 base, and 7 bases lay between the germline ends. The CDR3 reads CASSPDAGTDTQYF. In DNA form, the CDR3 reads TGTGCCAGCTCACCAGACGCAGGCACAGATACGCAGTATTTT.

V usage is TRBV28 and J usage is TRBJ2-3; TRBD1 aligns across 9 bases. CDR3 size: 14 residues. The ends lost 8 bases at V and 5 bases at J; junction bases unmatched: 8. Per the germline V gene, CDR1 is MDHEN and CDR2 is SYDVKM. This CDR3 reads CASHHGTGLDTQYF. CDR3 DNA sequence: TGTGCCAGCCACCATGGGACAGGGCTAGATACGCAGTATTTT.

The CDR3, as DNA: TGCAGTGCTGGCCCATCAAATGAGCAGTTCTTC. Translating gives CSAGPSNEQFF. The genes are TRBV20-1 and TRBJ2-1; the D is unclear. The ends were cut back, 5 bases at V and 7 bases at J, with 9 bases in the middle. The CDR3 sequence is 11 residues long. The germline CDR1 and CDR2 sequences are DFQATT and SNEGSKA (reference sequence).

This clone has more than one count but fewer than ten. The V call is TRBV7-2, the J call TRBJ1-5; D remains unclear. The CDR3 has 14 amino acids. Germline-derived CDR1 and CDR2 are SGHTA and FQGNSA. V lost 1 base to trimming and J lost 3 bases, with 7 bases between them. CDR3: CASSLGRANQPQHF. CDR3 DNA sequence: TGTGCCAGCAGCTTAGGACGGGCCAATCAGCCCCAGCATTTT.

This clone was detected a few times. The chain combines TRBV6-6 with TRBJ2-7; a possible D gene is TRBD2 (5 bases). V lost 5 bases and J 5 bases, leaving 13 bases between the germline ends. The CDR3 runs 13 residues. Germline values: CDR1 MNHNY, CDR2 SVGAGI (reference sequence). CDR3 protein: CASSRILLDEQYF. The DNA of the CDR3 is TGTGCCAGCAGTAGAATCCTACTAGACGAGCAGTACTTC.

This clone has just a few counts. The gene calls are TRBV5-1 and TRBJ2-5; D may correspond to TRBD1 or TRBD2 (6 bases each). This CDR3 is built from 15 residues. From germline, CDR1 is SGHRS and CDR2 YFSETQ. Trimming shortened V by 1 base and J by 2 bases, and 12 bases separated the two germline ends. Here the CDR3 DNA reads TGCGCCAGCAGCTTGAACCCGGGGGCTCAAGAGACCCAGTACTTC. This gives the protein CASSLNPGAQETQYF. Filled out from reference TRBV5-1 and TRBJ2-5, the complete variable domain reads KAGVTQTPRYLIKTRGQQVTLSCSPISGHRSVSWYQQTPGQGLQFLFEYFSETQRNKGNFPGRFSGRQFSNSRSEMNVSTLELGDSALYLCASSLNPGAQETQYFGPGTRLLVL.

This clone has only a few counts. The chain combines TRBV4-3 with TRBJ2-1; possibly TRBD1 for D (6 bases). Germline values: CDR1 LGHNA, CDR2 YSLEER. The CDR3 length is 16 residues. V gave up 4 bases and J gave up 4 bases, with 17 bases separating them. CDR3 sequence (DNA): TGCGCCAGCAGCCCGGGGCCGGGACAAAAGTACAATGAGCAGTTCTTC. This gives the protein CASSPGPGQKYNEQFF.

This clone appeared a few times. The same CDR3 can be traced to other DNA sequences in this sample. The CDR3 reads CASSLTSGGSYEQYF. The DNA for the CDR3 is TGCGCCAGCAGCCTCACTAGCGGGGGCTCCTACGAGCAGTACTTC. The chain links TRBV5-1 to TRBJ2-7; 11 bases map to TRBD2. The CDR3 runs to 15 residues. Germline values: CDR1 SGHRS, CDR2 YFSETQ. The V and J ends lost 4 bases and 0 bases, in that order; junction bases with no gene match: 3.

As DNA, the CDR3 is TGTGCCAGCAGCTTAATCCCTACTACAGGGAACACTGAAGCTTTCTTT. Its translation: CASSLIPTTGNTEAFF. V is TRBV7-3 and J is TRBJ1-1; D is possibly TRBD1 (5 bases). CDR3 size: 16 residues. Per germline, CDR1 SGHTA and CDR2 FQGTGA. With 1 base removed from V and 1 base from J, the gap between germline ends came to 13 bases. The full variable domain, its missing parts supplied by reference TRBV7-3 and TRBJ1-1, is GAGVSQTPSNKVTEKGKYVELRCDPISGHTALYWYRQSLGQGPEFLIYFQGTGAADDSGLPNDRFFAVRPEGSVSTLKIQRTERGDSAVYLCASSLIPTTGNTEAFFGQGTRLTVV.

This chain links TRBV10-3 with TRBJ2-3, with D perhaps TRBD1 (6 bases). Germline loops: CDR1 ENHRY, CDR2 SYGVKD. The CDR3 consists of 15 residues. With 0 bases removed from V and 4 bases from J, the gap between germline ends came to 11 bases. The CDR3 DNA reads TGTGCCATCAGTGAGTCACAGGGTGGCCCAGATACGCAGTATTTT. Amino acids: CAISESQGGPDTQYF.

The V and J genes are TRBV19 and TRBJ2-1, with a tentative D call TRBD1 (6 bases). CDR1 and CDR2 from the germline V gene are LNHDA and SQIVND (reference sequence). V dropped 5 bases and J dropped 0 bases, with 11 bases sitting between them. The CDR3 length is 15 residues. The CDR3 DNA sequence: TGTGCCAGTAGTCCAAGACAGGCCTCCTACAATGAGCAGTTCTTC. Translated: CASSPRQASYNEQFF.

This clone was observed a handful of times. The chain carries TRBV30 and TRBJ2-3; D may correspond to TRBD1 or TRBD2 (6 bases each). The germline CDR1 and CDR2 sequences are GTSNPN and SVGIG (reference sequence). This CDR3 region has 14 residues. V was shortened by 4 bases and J by 1 base, with 12 bases between the two germline ends. The CDR3 sequence: CAWNRGARTDTQYF. DNA for the CDR3: TGTGCCTGGAATAGGGGGGCCCGCACAGATACGCAGTATTTT.

V usage is TRBV15 and J usage is TRBJ1-2, with a possible D match to TRBD1 (6 bases). The germline CDR1 and CDR2 sequences are LNHNV and YYDKDF (reference sequence). The CDR3 runs to 15 residues. V shed 1 base and J shed 1 base, with 10 bases lying between them. This CDR3 is CATSRGTAINYGYTF. The CDR3 DNA reads TGTGCCACCAGCAGAGGGACAGCTATTAACTATGGCTACACCTTC.

This clone came up a few times. The genes are TRBV5-1 and TRBJ1-1; unclear D gene. The CDR3 has 14 amino acids. Germline V CDR1 and CDR2: SGHRS, YFSETQ. Trimming removed 0 bases at V and 5 bases at J, with 11 bases between. CDR3 sequence: CASSLESVGTEAFF. The DNA of the CDR3 is TGCGCCAGCAGCTTGGAGTCGGTGGGGACTGAAGCTTTCTTT.

This chain joins TRBV7-2 and TRBJ1-4; weak D call: TRBD1 (5 bases). This CDR3 region has 13 residues. V lost 5 bases and J 6 bases, leaving 10 bases between the germline ends. Germline V lookup: CDR1 SGHTA, CDR2 FQGNSA. CDR3: CASSIRGHEKLFF. The CDR3 DNA reads TGTGCCAGCAGCATCCGGGGCCATGAAAAACTGTTTTTT.

J is TRBJ1-1 and V is TRBV9; 7 nucleotides align to TRBD1. Trimming took 1 base from V and 10 from J; bases not matched to a gene: 7. The CDR3 covers 13 residues. Germline V gene data show CDR1 as SGDLS and CDR2 as YYNGEE. This chain's CDR3 is CASSVTAGGRAFF. The CDR3 DNA follows: TGTGCCAGCAGCGTAACGGCAGGGGGACGAGCTTTCTTT.

In this sample, this clone turned up a few times. The chain joins TRBV14 to TRBJ2-3; D assignment may be TRBD1 or TRBD2 (6 bases each). Germline loops: CDR1 SGHDN, CDR2 FVKESK. Trimming pared 3 bases from V and 2 bases from J, leaving 12 bases between. This CDR3 has 15 amino acids. The CDR3 DNA reads as TGTGCCAGCAGCCAGGGGGGACAACACACAGATACGCAGTATTTT. As protein: CASSQGGQHTDTQYF.

This clone has just a few counts. This sequence joins TRBV7-9 and TRBJ2-5, with 7 bases that match TRBD1. Per germline, CDR1 SEHNR and CDR2 FQNEAQ (reference sequence). The length of the CDR3 is 15 residues. After removal of 1 base from V and 2 bases from J, the junction contained 4 bases not matched to a gene. CDR3 nucleotides: TGTGCCAGCAGCTTAGGGGACAGAATACAAGAGACCCAGTACTTC. Protein product: CASSLGDRIQETQYF.

J is TRBJ2-1 and V is TRBV27; D might be TRBD2 (5 bases). V was cut by 0 bases and J by 5 bases, with 11 bases left in between. The CDR3 is 15 residues long. The germline gives CDR1 MNHEY, CDR2 SMNVEV (reference sequence). CDR3: CASSLSASTNNEQFF. CDR3 DNA sequence: TGTGCCAGCAGTTTATCGGCTAGCACGAACAATGAGCAGTTCTTC.

This clone was recorded a few times. This rearrangement joins TRBV29-1 to TRBJ2-7; 7 nucleotides align to TRBD1. This CDR3 comprises 12 residues. J gave up 3 bases and V 5 bases, and 4 bases lay outside the gene matches. Germline V gives CDR1 SQVTM, CDR2 ANQGSEA. This CDR3 is CSVRGGGYEQYF. CDR3 in DNA: TGCAGCGTTAGAGGGGGCGGCTACGAGCAGTACTTC.

This clone was seen a few times. The CDR3 sequence: CASSGATGIASPLHF. In DNA form, the CDR3 reads TGTGCCAGCAGCGGAGCGACAGGGATAGCTTCACCCCTCCACTTT. The chain joins TRBV9 to TRBJ1-6, with 7 bases aligning to TRBD1. Germline V gene data show CDR1 as SGDLS and CDR2 as YYNGEE. This CDR3 spans 15 amino acids. The J segment lost 9 bases and the V segment lost 3 bases, leaving 9 bases of the junction unmatched.

This clone was found a few times. The V call is TRBV29-1, the J call TRBJ2-2; 7 positions agree with TRBD1. Germline CDR1 SQVTM, CDR2 ANQGSEA. The CDR3 runs to 13 residues. J was trimmed by 3 bases and V by 6 bases; bases with no gene match: 4. As DNA, the CDR3 is TGCAGCGTAGGGGGCTTGGACACCGGGGAGCTGTTTTTT. Protein: CSVGGLDTGELFF.

The chain employs TRBV7-2 and TRBJ1-6, with 7 bases identical to TRBD1. The germline V gene has CDR1 SGHTA and CDR2 FQGNSA. V shed 5 bases, J shed 12 bases, and the junction held 7 bases outside the gene matches. This CDR3 comprises 13 residues. CDR3 sequence (DNA): TGTGCCAGCAGCAAAGACAGGGACGGACCCCTCCACTTT. Residues: CASSKDRDGPLHF.

This clone was seen many times. The CDR3 DNA follows: TGCGCCAGCAGTCAAAAGGGAGGAAAGTACGAGCAGTACGTC. Amino acids: CASSQKGGKYEQYV. The rearrangement links TRBV23-1 to TRBJ2-7; D possibly corresponds to TRBD2 (6 bases). TRBV23-1 is noted as an ORF with a role that remains uncertain. The CDR3 contains 14 residues. The V gene lost 2 bases and the J gene lost 4 bases, with 12 bases spanning the gap.

This chain uses TRBV2 with TRBJ2-3, with D uncertain. The length of the CDR3 is 17 residues. V lost 6 bases and J 0 bases, leaving 19 bases between the germline ends. CDR1 is SNHLY and CDR2 is FYNNEI in the germline V gene. CDR3 amino acids: CASRFGREDPSTDTQYF. The CDR3 DNA reads TGTGCCAGCAGGTTTGGGCGTGAGGATCCTAGCACAGATACGCAGTATTTT.

The chain has TRBV7-3 and TRBJ2-3; 13 nucleotides align to TRBD2. The germline gives CDR1 SGHTA, CDR2 FQGTGA. This CDR3 comprises 18 residues. J lost 2 bases, V lost 5 bases, and 10 bases had no gene match. The CDR3 bases are TGTGCCAGCAGCCCGAGGACTAGCGGGAGAGGAGTCACAGATACGCAGTATTTT. Amino acids: CASSPRTSGRGVTDTQYF.